This T cell receptor beta chain was sequenced for a study of type 1 regulatory T cells. TCRdb reprocessed the reads with MiXCR, giving one entry per CDR3 protein. The table has approximately 42,000 distinct CDR3 sequences, 9.5% to 15% seen once. This clonotype has a count of ten or more. Antigen: not known. The germline gives CDR1 DFQATT, CDR2 SNEGSKA (reference sequence). V was shortened by 5 bases and J by 4 bases, with 17 bases between the two germline ends. This CDR3 has 14 residues. This receptor was taken from a human donor in good health. This chain links TRBV20-1 with TRBJ1-2; D uncertain. The sequenced material came from cultured non-Tr1 T cells, either the whole culture or a sorted T cell fraction (not recorded which). The CDR3 spells CSAARGFSGYGYTF. CDR3 nucleotides: TGCAGTGCTGCCCGGGGATTTTCAGGCTATGGCTACACCTTC.